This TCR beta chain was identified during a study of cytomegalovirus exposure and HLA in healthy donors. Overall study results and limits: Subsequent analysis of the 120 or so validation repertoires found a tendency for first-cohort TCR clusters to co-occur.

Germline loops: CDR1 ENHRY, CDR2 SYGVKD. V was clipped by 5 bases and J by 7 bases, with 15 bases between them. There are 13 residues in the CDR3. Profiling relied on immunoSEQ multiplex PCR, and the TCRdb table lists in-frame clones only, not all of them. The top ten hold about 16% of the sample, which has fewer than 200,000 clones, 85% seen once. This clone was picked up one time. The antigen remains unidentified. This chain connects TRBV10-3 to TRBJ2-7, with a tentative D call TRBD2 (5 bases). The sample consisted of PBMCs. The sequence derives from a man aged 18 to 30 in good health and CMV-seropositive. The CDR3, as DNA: TGTGCCATCAGTCTTGCGGGTCTGGGTGAGCAGTACTTC. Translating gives CAISLAGLGEQYF.